The clone carrying this T cell receptor (beta chain) was seen only once. Antigen unknown. This sample is part of a study of neoadjuvant anti-PD-1 for oral cavity cancer. The time point denotes: after neoadjuvant nivolumab, at surgical resection. These oral cavity squamous cell carcinomas were HPV-negative and locally advanced. Sequencing was performed with immunoSEQ multiplex PCR; in TCRdb, only in-frame clones are kept and a portion is missing. The sample has 10,000 or so clones; 50% to 70% are singletons. Study conclusions and caveats: PBMC Gini-index clonality exceeded responders' in non-responders post-nivolumab.

Sample: PBMCs, taken after nivolumab (anti-PD-1) treatment. The sequence was collected from a person between 40 and 85 years old with oral cavity squamous cell carcinoma.

The CDR3 DNA follows: TGTGCCAGCAGCAGGAAGTTAGGCGCAACCGGGGAGCTGTTTTTT. Translated, it gives CASSRKLGATGELFF. The rearrangement uses TRBV5-8 and TRBJ2-2, with D unresolved. The CDR3 sequence is 15 residues long. Germline V gene sequence: CDR1 SGHTS, CDR2 YDEGEE. V was clipped by 4 bases and J by 5 bases, with 15 bases between them.